These 10 T cell receptor beta chains came from one sample sequenced in a study of regulatory T cells in long-lasting Graves disease. CDR3 regions were amplified by Arm-PCR using iRepertoire HTBI primers to build TCR beta libraries. TCRdb recomputed calls from the multiplex PCR reads with MiXCR, one row per CDR3 protein. The profile covers more than 450,000 distinct CDR3 sequences, with roughly 16% appearing a single time and 12% taken by the ten largest. Time point meaning: newly diagnosed GD, antithyroid drugs for less than 3 months. Isolated PBMC RNA provided the starting material for the TCR library. The data also belong to a second study, concerning T cells in Graves' hyperthyroidism and ophthalmopathy.

Specimen: peripheral blood mononuclear cells (PBMCs), collected at new diagnosis, from a patient treated with antithyroid drugs. These receptors all come from a man aged 40-49 years with Graves disease.

This clonotype was counted at least ten times. V gene TRBV9 combines with J gene TRBJ1-1; D possibly corresponds to TRBD1 (5 bases). Germline loops: CDR1 SGDLS, CDR2 YYNGEE. This CDR3 has 14 residues. V was cut by 4 bases and J by 3 bases, with 13 bases left in between. CDR3 DNA sequence: TGTGCCAGCAGCTTCCAGGGAATGGACACTGAAGCTTTCTTT. The encoded protein is CASSFQGMDTEAFF.

There are a few counts of this clonotype. The chain employs TRBV14 and TRBJ2-1; 9 nucleotides match TRBD2. Germline values: CDR1 SGHDN, CDR2 FVKESK. This CDR3 comprises 15 residues. V trimming: 2 bases; J trimming: 3 bases; junction bases outside the gene matches: 2. The CDR3: CASSQLAGDYNEQFF. CDR3 DNA sequence: TGTGCCAGCAGCCAATTAGCGGGAGACTACAATGAGCAGTTCTTC.

Concerning this clonotype itself: The junction shows a germline mismatch at one end, possibly a read error. V usage is TRBV3-1 and J usage is TRBJ1-4; no clear D. CDR1 and CDR2 from the germline V gene are LGHDT and YNNKEL (reference sequence). The CDR3 has 14 residues. The CDR3 nucleotides read TGTGCCAGCAGCCAACGGTCGACTAGTGAAAAACTGTTTTTT. As protein: CASSQRSTSEKLFF.

This clonotype was counted many times. V gene TRBV7-9 combines with J gene TRBJ1-2; no definite D call. The CDR3 spans 12 residues. The germline CDR1 and CDR2 sequences are SEHNR and FQNEAQ (reference sequence). V dropped 5 bases and J dropped 8 bases, with 12 bases sitting between them. The CDR3: CASSPEIEGYTF. For the CDR3, the DNA is TGTGCCAGCAGCCCTGAAATCGAGGGCTACACCTTC.

This clonotype was found many times. The genes are TRBV12-3 or TRBV12-4 and TRBJ2-7; possibly TRBD1 for D (6 bases). This CDR3 comprises 16 residues. Trimming took 6 bases from V and 2 from J, leaving 20 bases between them. The CDR3 DNA follows: TGTGCCAGCAGCCCGGTCGACAGGCGTAGCACCTACGAGCAGTACTTC. It specifies CASSPVDRRSTYEQYF.

This clonotype was picked up a small number of times. This sequence joins TRBV7-8 and TRBJ2-7, with TRBD2 matching 12 bases. The CDR3 is 15 residues long. The V gene end was trimmed by 5 bases and the J gene end by 3 bases; junction bases not matched to a gene: 5. CDR1 and CDR2 (germline): SGHVS, FQNEAQ. The CDR3 DNA reads TGTGCCAGCAGCCGTAGACTAGCGGGAGACTACGAGCAGTACTTC. Translating gives CASSRRLAGDYEQYF.

At least ten counts were recorded for this clonotype. The rearrangement joins TRBV11-3 to TRBJ2-1; the D is unclear. Trimming shortened V by 0 bases and J by 10 bases, and 7 bases separated the two germline ends. Germline V CDR1 and CDR2: SGHNT, YENEEA. The length of the CDR3 is 12 residues. The CDR3 nucleotides read TGTGCCAGCAGCTTAGAAGCTATCGAGCAGTTCTTC. This translates into CASSLEAIEQFF.

This clonotype showed up just a few times. The chain carries TRBV9 and TRBJ2-1; 9 positions match TRBD2. After removal of 0 bases from V and 8 bases from J, the junction contained 9 bases not matched to a gene. Germline V gene data show CDR1 as SGDLS and CDR2 as YYNGEE. This CDR3 has 16 residues. This chain's CDR3 is CASSVGAGGFGDEQFF. The CDR3 DNA is TGTGCCAGCAGCGTAGGAGCGGGAGGATTCGGAGATGAGCAGTTCTTC.

The genes are TRBV7-9 and TRBJ1-1; D not certain. The V end was cut by 1 base, the J end by 7 bases, with 7 bases between. Germline V gene lookup returns CDR1 SEHNR and CDR2 FQNEAQ (reference sequence). There are 12 residues in the CDR3. The CDR3, as DNA: TGTGCCAGCAGCTTAGACGGATATGAAGCTTTCTTT. As protein: CASSLDGYEAFF.

Notes on this clonotype: This may arise from a read error, as a much more abundant clone is one base away. The V gene is TRBV28, the J gene TRBJ2-7; TRBD1 matches 8 bases. V was clipped by 7 bases and J by 9 bases; unmatched bases: 11. The CDR3 extends over 13 amino acids. Germline V CDR1 and CDR2: MDHEN, SYDVKM. The CDR3 is CASTRTGRSGQYF. For the CDR3, the DNA is TGTGCCAGCACCCGGACAGGGCGGAGCGGGCAGTACTTC.